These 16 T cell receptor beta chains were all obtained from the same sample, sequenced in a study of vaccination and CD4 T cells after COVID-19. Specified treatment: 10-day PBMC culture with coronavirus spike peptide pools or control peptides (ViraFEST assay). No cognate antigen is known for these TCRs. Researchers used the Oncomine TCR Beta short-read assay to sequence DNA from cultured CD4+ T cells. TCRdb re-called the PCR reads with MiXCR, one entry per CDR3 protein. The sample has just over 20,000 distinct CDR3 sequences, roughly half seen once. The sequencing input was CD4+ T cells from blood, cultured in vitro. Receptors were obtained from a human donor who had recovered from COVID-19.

This chain's CDR3 is CASSPAARRDTGELFF. The CDR3 region has the DNA TGTGCCAGCAGCCCCGCCGCTCGGCGGGACACCGGGGAGCTGTTTTTT. V and J are TRBV5-4 and TRBJ2-2; TRBD2 might be the D (5 bases). Trimming removed 4 bases from V and 3 bases from J, with 16 bases in between. Germline V gene sequence: CDR1 SGHNT, CDR2 YYREEE (reference sequence). This CDR3 has 16 amino acids.

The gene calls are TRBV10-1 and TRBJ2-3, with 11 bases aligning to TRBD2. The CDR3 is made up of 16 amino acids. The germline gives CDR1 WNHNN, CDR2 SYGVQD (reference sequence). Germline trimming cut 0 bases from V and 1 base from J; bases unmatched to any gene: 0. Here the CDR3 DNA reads TGCGCCAGCAGTGAGTCGACTAGCGGGGGCACAGATACGCAGTATTTT. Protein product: CASSESTSGGTDTQYF.

CDR3 sequence reads: CASSIDGRTVSYEQYF. In DNA, the CDR3 is TGTGCCAGTAGTATAGATGGTAGGACGGTCTCCTACGAGCAGTACTTC. This rearrangement joins TRBV19 to TRBJ2-7; D is unresolved. V was shortened by 0 bases and J by 0 bases, with 12 bases between the two germline ends. The CDR3 runs to 16 residues. Germline V gene lookup returns CDR1 LNHDA and CDR2 SQIVND (reference sequence).

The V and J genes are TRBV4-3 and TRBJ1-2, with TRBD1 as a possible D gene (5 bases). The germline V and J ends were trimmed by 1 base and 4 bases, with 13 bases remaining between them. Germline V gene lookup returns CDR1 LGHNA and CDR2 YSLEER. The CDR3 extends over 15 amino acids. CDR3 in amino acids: CASSQGGPKGYGYTF. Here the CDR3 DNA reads TGCGCCAGCAGCCAAGGGGGCCCCAAGGGCTATGGCTACACCTTC.

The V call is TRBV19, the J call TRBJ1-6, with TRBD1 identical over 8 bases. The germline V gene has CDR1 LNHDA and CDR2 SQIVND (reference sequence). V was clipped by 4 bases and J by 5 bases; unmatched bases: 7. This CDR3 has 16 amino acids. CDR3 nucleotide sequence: TGTGCCAGTAGTAGAGACAGGGGAGTGAATAATTCACCCCTCCACTTT. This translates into CASSRDRGVNNSPLHF.

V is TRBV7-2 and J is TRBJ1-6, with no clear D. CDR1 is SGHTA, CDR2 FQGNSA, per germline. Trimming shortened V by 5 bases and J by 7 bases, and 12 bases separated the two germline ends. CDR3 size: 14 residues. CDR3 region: CASSINGGNSPLHF. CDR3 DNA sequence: TGTGCCAGCAGCATAAACGGTGGGAATTCACCCCTCCACTTT.

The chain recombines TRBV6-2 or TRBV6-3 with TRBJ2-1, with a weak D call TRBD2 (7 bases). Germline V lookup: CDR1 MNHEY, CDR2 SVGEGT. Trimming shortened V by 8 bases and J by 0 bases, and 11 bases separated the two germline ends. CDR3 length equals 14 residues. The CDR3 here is CASVRGASYNEQFF. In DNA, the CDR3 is TGTGCCAGCGTCCGGGGGGCCTCCTACAATGAGCAGTTCTTC.

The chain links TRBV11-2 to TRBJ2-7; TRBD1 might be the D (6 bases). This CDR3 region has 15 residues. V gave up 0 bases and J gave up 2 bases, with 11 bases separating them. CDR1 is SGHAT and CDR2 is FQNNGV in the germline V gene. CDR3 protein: CASSLEGAGTYEQYF. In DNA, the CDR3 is TGTGCCAGCAGCTTAGAGGGGGCCGGGACCTACGAGCAGTACTTC.

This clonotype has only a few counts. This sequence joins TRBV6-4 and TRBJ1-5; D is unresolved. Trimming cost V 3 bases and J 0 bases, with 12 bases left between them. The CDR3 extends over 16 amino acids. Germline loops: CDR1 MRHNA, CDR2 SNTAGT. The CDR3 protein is CASSEPGDYSNQPQHF. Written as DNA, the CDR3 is TGTGCCAGCAGTGAACCTGGAGATTATAGCAATCAGCCCCAGCATTTT.

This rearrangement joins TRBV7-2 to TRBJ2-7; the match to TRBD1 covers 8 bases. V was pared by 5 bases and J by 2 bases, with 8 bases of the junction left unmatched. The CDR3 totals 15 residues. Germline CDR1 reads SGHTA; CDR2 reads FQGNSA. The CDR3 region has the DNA TGTGCCAGCAGCCTTCAGACAGGGGAAACCTACGAGCAGTACTTC. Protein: CASSLQTGETYEQYF.

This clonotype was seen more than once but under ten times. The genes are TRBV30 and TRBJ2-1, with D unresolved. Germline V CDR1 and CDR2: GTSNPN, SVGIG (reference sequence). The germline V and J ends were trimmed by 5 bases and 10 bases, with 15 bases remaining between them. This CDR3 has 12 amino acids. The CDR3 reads CAWGVSVWEQFF. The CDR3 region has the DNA TGTGCCTGGGGGGTCAGCGTTTGGGAGCAGTTCTTC.

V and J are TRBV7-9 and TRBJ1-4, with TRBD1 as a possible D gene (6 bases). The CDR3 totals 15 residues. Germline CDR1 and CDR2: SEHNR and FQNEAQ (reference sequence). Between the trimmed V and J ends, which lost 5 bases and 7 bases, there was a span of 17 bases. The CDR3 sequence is CASSPLWTAVEKLFF. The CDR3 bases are TGTGCCAGCAGCCCACTCTGGACAGCGGTTGAAAAACTGTTTTTT.

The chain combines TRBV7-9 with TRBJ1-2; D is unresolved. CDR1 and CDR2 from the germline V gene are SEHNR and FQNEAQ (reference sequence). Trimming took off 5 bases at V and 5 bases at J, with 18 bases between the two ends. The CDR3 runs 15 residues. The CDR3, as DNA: TGTGCCAGCAGCCACGAGCTGGTCTTGGGGTATGGCTACACCTTC. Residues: CASSHELVLGYGYTF.

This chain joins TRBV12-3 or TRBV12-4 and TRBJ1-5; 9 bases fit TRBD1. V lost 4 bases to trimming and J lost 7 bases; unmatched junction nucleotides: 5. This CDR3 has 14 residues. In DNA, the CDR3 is TGTGCCAGCAGTTCCCGACAGGGGGAACAGCCCCAGCATTTT. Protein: CASSSRQGEQPQHF.

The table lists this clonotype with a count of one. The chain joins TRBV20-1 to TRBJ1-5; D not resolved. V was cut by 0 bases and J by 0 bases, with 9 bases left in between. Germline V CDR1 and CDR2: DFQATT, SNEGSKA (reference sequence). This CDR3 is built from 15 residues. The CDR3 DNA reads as TGCAGTGCTAGAGAAGGCAGTTATAGCAATCAGCCCCAGCATTTT. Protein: CSAREGSYSNQPQHF.

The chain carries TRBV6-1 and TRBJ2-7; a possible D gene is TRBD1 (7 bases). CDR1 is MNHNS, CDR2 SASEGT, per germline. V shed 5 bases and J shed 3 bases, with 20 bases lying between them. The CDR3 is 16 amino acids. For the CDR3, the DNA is TGTGCCAGCAGTCGCGCAGGGGCAGGGGGAGGCTACGAGCAGTACTTC. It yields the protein CASSRAGAGGGYEQYF.